This TCR beta chain came from a study of technical replicates of blood from a few donors. This CDR3 contains 13 residues. The germline CDR1 and CDR2 sequences are SNHLY and FYNNEI. V was clipped by 7 bases and J by 5 bases, with 14 bases between them. Assay used: immunoSEQ multiplex PCR; TCRdb lists only in-frame clones, some missing. The sample holds about 70,000 clones, roughly 92% seen once. V usage is TRBV2 and J usage is TRBJ2-5, with D possibly being TRBD2 (5 bases). The TCR originated in a human donor in good health. Sequenced sample: T cells isolated from PBMCs. CDR3 nucleotides: TGTGCCAGCAAGGGAGAGGGCTTGGAGACCCAGTACTTC. Residues: CASKGEGLETQYF. Looking up the rest from reference TRBV2 and TRBJ2-5 gives the full variable domain: EPEVTQTPSHQVTQMGQEVILRCVPISNHLYFYWYRQILGQKVEFLVSFYNNEISEKSEIFDDQFSVERPDGSNFTLKIRSTKLEDSAMYFCASKGEGLETQYFGPGTRLLVL.